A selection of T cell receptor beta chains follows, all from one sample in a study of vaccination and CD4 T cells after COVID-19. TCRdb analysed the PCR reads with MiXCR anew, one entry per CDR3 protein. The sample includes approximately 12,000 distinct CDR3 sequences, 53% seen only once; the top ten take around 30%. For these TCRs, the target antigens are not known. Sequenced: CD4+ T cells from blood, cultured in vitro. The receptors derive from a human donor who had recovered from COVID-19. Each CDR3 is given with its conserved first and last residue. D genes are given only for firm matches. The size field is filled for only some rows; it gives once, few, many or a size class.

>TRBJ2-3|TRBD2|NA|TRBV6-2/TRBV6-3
CASSYTTGGGGTDTQYF
TGTGCCAGCAGTTACACCACCGGCGGGGGAGGCACAGATACGCAGTATTTT
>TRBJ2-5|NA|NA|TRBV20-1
CSAPVGSSRETQYF
TGCAGTGCCCCTGTTGGGTCTAGCCGGGAGACCCAGTACTTC
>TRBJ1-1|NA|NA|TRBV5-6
CASTSWEGMNTEAFF
TGTGCCAGCACCTCTTGGGAAGGAATGAACACTGAAGCTTTCTTT
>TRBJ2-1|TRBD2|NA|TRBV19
CASTPTSGRPHEQFF
TGTGCCAGTACCCCGACTAGCGGGAGGCCCCATGAGCAGTTCTTC
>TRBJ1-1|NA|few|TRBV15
CATSRDSRSEAFF
TGTGCCACCAGCAGAGATTCCCGGAGCGAAGCTTTCTTT
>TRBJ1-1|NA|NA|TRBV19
CASSIAAQNTAAFF
TGTGCCAGTAGTATCGCAGCTCAGAACACTGCAGCTTTCTTT
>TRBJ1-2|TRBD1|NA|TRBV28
CASSSEAGATGVGYTF
TGTGCCAGCAGTTCCGAAGCGGGGGCGACAGGGGTTGGCTACACCTTC
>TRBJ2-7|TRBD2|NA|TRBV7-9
CASSLDNLKAGVPYEQYF
TGTGCCAGCAGCTTAGACAACCTTAAAGCGGGAGTCCCCTACGAGCAGTACTTC
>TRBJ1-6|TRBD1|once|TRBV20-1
CSATPTTGGNSPLHF
TGCAGTGCCACGCCGACGACAGGGGGGAATTCACCCCTCCACTTT
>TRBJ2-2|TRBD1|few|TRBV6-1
CASSAGTGRTGELFF
TGTGCCAGCAGTGCTGGGACAGGGAGGACCGGGGAGCTGTTTTTT
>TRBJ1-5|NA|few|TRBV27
CASSFAAGRNQPQHF
TGTGCCAGCAGTTTCGCGGCAGGGAGGAATCAGCCCCAGCATTTT
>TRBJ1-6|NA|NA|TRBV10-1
CASRGDNSPLHF
TGCGCCAGCCGGGGTGATAATTCACCCCTCCACTTT
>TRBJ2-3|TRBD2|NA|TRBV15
CATSGRGVYTDTQYF
TGTGCCACCAGCGGACGGGGGGTCTACACAGATACGCAGTATTTT
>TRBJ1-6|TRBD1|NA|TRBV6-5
CASSFGPGGSDSPLHF
TGTGCCAGCAGTTTTGGGCCAGGGGGGTCGGATTCACCCCTCCACTTT
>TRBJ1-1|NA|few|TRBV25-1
CATQDYGGGNTEAFF
TGTGCCACCCAAGATTACGGGGGGGGGAACACTGAAGCTTTCTTT
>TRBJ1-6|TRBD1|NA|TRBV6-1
CASRDRVENSPLHF
TGTGCCAGCAGAGACAGGGTCGAGAATTCACCCCTCCACTTT
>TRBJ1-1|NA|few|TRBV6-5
CASSSQGRNTEAFF
TGTGCCAGCAGTTCTCAGGGAAGGAACACTGAAGCTTTCTTT
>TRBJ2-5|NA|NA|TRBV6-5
CASSYGLSGETQYF
TGTGCCAGCAGTTACGGTCTGAGCGGAGAGACCCAGTACTTC
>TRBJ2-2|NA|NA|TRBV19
CASKSSSTTNTGELFF
TGTGCCAGTAAATCGTCGAGCACAACGAACACCGGGGAGCTGTTTTTT
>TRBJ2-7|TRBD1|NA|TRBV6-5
CASSLQGSHEQYF
TGTGCCAGCAGTTTACAGGGGTCCCACGAGCAGTACTTC
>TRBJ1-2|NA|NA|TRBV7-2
CASSLAGQGADGYTF
TGTGCCAGCAGCTTAGCGGGGCAGGGCGCGGATGGCTACACCTTC
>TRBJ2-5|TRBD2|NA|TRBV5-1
CASSAGGLAGRETQYF
TGCGCCAGCAGCGCCGGGGGACTAGCGGGGAGAGAGACCCAGTACTTC
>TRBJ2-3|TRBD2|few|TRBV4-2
CASSQGLASSTDTQYF
TGTGCCAGCAGCCAAGGACTAGCGTCTAGCACAGATACGCAGTATTTT
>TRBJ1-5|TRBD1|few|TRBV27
CASSPRGVQPQHF
TGTGCCAGCAGTCCCAGGGGGGTACAGCCCCAGCATTTT
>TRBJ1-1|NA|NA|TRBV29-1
CSVEVGTEAFF
TGCAGCGTTGAAGTGGGCACTGAAGCTTTCTTT
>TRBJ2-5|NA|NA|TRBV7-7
CASSFLFGPQETQYF
TGTGCTAGCAGCTTTTTGTTCGGGCCTCAAGAGACCCAGTACTTC
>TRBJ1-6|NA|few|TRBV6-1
CASRPPPLSGMNSPLHF
TGTGCCAGCAGACCCCCACCCTTAAGCGGGATGAATTCACCCCTCCACTTT
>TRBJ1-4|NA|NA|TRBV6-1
CASKRFRGPNEKLFF
TGTGCCAGCAAACGCTTCCGGGGACCGAATGAAAAACTGTTTTTT
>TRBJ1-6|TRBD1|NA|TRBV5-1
CASSAGQNNSPLHF
TGCGCCAGCTCGGCGGGACAGAATAATTCACCCCTCCACTTT
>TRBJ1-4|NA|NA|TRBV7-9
CASKTPGEGEKLFF
TGTGCCAGCAAGACTCCTGGGGAGGGTGAAAAACTGTTTTTT
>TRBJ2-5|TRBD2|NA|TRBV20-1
CSAVGGSGGGETQYF
TGCAGTGCCGTGGGTGGTAGCGGGGGGGGAGAGACCCAGTACTTC
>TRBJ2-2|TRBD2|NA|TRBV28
CASIPGGELWVTGELFF
TGTGCCAGCATCCCGGGGGGGGAATTATGGGTCACCGGGGAGCTGTTTTTT
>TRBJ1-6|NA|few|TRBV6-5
CASSYSTRDSPLHF
TGTGCCAGCAGTTACTCGACGAGGGATTCACCCCTCCACTTT
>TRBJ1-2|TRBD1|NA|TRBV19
CASSPGDRGPGGYTF
TGTGCCAGTAGTCCTGGGGACAGGGGCCCAGGAGGCTACACCTTC
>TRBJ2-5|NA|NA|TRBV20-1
CSTEGWDQETQYF
TGCAGTACCGAGGGCTGGGACCAAGAGACCCAGTACTTC
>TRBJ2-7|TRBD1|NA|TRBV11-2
CASSPIRQGRTYEQYF
TGTGCCAGCAGCCCGATCCGACAGGGAAGGACCTACGAGCAGTACTTC
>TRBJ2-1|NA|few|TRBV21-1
CASSKRVRGHNEQFF
TGTGCCAGCAGCAAACGGGTCAGGGGGCATAATGAGCAGTTCTTC
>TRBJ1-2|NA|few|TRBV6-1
CASSQTTGYGYTF
TGTGCCAGCAGCCAGACTACAGGGTATGGCTACACCTTC
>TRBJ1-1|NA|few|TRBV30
CAFAGGTEAFF
TGTGCCTTCGCTGGCGGCACTGAAGCTTTCTTT
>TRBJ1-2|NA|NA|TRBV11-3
CASSRVGGLYGYTF
TGTGCCAGCAGCCGGGTGGGGGGCCTCTATGGCTACACCTTC
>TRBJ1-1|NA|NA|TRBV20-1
CSARRGGKTNTEAFF
TGCAGTGCTAGAAGGGGGGGCAAAACTAACACTGAAGCTTTCTTT
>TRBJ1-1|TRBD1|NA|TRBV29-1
CSAGQGNTEAFF
TGCAGCGCAGGACAGGGGAACACTGAAGCTTTCTTT
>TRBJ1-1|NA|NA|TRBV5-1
CASGLDYTEAFF
TGCGCCAGCGGGCTCGACTACACTGAAGCTTTCTTT
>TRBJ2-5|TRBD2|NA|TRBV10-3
CAIGLGTSGRIAETQYF
TGTGCCATCGGGCTGGGGACTAGCGGGAGAATAGCGGAGACCCAGTACTTC
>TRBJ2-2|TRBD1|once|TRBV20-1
CSARDRRGLATGELFF
TGCAGTGCTAGAGATCGCAGGGGGTTGGCCACCGGGGAGCTGTTTTTT
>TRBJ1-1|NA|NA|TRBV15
CATSRGRGGNTEAFF
TGTGCCACCAGCAGAGGAAGGGGGGGGAACACTGAAGCTTTCTTT
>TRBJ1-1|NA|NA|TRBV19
CASSPRTRNTEAFF
TGTGCCAGTAGTCCGCGGACAAGGAACACTGAAGCTTTCTTT
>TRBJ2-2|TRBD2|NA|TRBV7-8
CASSFGLAAANTGELFF
TGTGCCAGCAGCTTCGGACTAGCAGCCGCGAACACCGGGGAGCTGTTTTTT
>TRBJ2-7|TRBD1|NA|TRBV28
CASSLPGQGNYEQYF
TGTGCCAGCAGTTTACCGGGACAGGGGAACTACGAGCAGTACTTC
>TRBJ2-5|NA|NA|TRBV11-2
CASSRGDPGEDLEETQYF
TGTGCCAGCAGCCGCGGGGATCCGGGAGAGGATTTAGAAGAGACCCAGTACTTC
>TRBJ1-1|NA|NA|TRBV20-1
CSARWVSYTEAFF
TGCAGTGCTAGATGGGTCAGTTACACTGAAGCTTTCTTT
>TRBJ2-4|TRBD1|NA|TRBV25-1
CASAPTGAKNIQYF
TGTGCCAGCGCCCCGACAGGGGCCAAAAACATTCAGTACTTC
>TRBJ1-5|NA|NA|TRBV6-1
CASSEPPTLRALTIRSNQPQHF
TGTGCCAGCAGTGAGCCCCCGACCCTCAGGGCCCTAACGATACGGAGCAATCAGCCCCAGCATTTT